Sequencing of this TCR beta chain was carried out in a study of blood T cell repertoires in COVID-19. Study details: PBMCs, B-cell-depleted T cells, or T cells were the source of the cDNA or gDNA that made up the material.

In the source study's methods: Reference gene primer amplification in the assay estimated nucleated cell counts. The repertoire was sequenced with immunoSEQ multiplex PCR; TCRdb's copy has only in-frame clones and lacks some. The D gene and trimming were derived from the DNA, and the V and J assignments and clone size from that table. The repertoire consists of some 310,000 clones, with roughly 86% occurring once and the leading ten covering over 8.5%. Clinical history as reported by participants underpinned cohort assignment. CDR1 and CDR2 from the germline V gene are MGHRA and YSYEKL. V gave up 3 bases and J gave up 0 bases; unmatched junction bases: 5. The CDR3 runs to 18 residues.

The chain recombines TRBV4-1 with TRBJ2-4; TRBD2 aligns across 13 bases. Source material: PBMCs or T cells enriched from blood (not recorded which). This clonotype originated in a woman aged 30 to 39 who had recovered from COVID-19. CDR3 loop: CASSHPGLAGKAKNIQYF. CDR3 sequence (DNA): TGCGCCAGCAGCCATCCGGGACTAGCGGGAAAAGCCAAAAACATTCAGTACTTC.